The entry below describes one T cell receptor beta chain. This sample is drawn from a study of shared clonotypes between healthy human individuals. CDR1 is KGHSH, CDR2 LQKENI, per germline. The CDR3 runs to 13 residues. V shed 3 bases and J shed 4 bases, with 9 bases lying between them. The protocol was immunoSEQ multiplex PCR, while the TCRdb copy is restricted to in-frame clones and leaves out a portion. The sample lists roughly 2 million clones; approximately 95% were seen once. The clonotype comes from a young man in good health. The source material was naive CD4+ T cells sorted from blood. Subset of the sample: CD45RA+ positively selected. V gene TRBV18 combines with J gene TRBJ2-5; D is uncertain. The CDR3 loop is CASSPYNGETQYF. The CDR3 nucleotides are TGTGCCAGCTCACCCTACAACGGAGAGACCCAGTACTTC.